The 30 T cell receptor beta chains in this list originate from one sample, sequenced in a study of T cells in localized non-small cell lung cancer. Some clones are missing from TCRdb's copy, which holds only in-frame ones; the method was immunoSEQ multiplex PCR. The sample gives tens of thousands of clones, over 80% of which show up once; 17% is in the top ten. Source: peripheral blood mononuclear cells, taken before any cancer treatment. The source is a man aged 35 to 69 with stage III lung adenocarcinoma.

The chain employs TRBV7-2 and TRBJ1-2; no clear D. CDR1 is SGHTA and CDR2 is FQGNSA in the germline V gene. Trimming stripped 3 bases from V and 7 bases from J, with 12 bases between. The CDR3 is 13 residues long. The CDR3 spells CASSFRQSVGYTF. As DNA, the CDR3 is TGTGCCAGCAGCTTTAGGCAGTCGGTTGGCTACACCTTC.

This clone was picked up one time. The chain couples TRBV27 to TRBJ1-1; D is unclear. CDR3 length: 16 residues. With 7 bases removed from V and 1 base from J, the gap between germline ends came to 19 bases. The V gene's germline CDR1 is MNHEY and CDR2 SMNVEV (reference sequence). CDR3 in DNA: TGTGCCAGCAAGCCGGCAGCAGAAGTCGGGAACACTGAAGCTTTCTTT. Its protein product is CASKPAAEVGNTEAFF.

This chain joins TRBV6-6 and TRBJ2-7, with 10 bases lining up with TRBD2. Looked up from germline, CDR1 is MNHNY and CDR2 is SVGAGI (reference sequence). The CDR3 has 14 amino acids. The V and J ends lost 7 bases and 4 bases, in that order; junction bases with no gene match: 7. The CDR3 nucleotides are TGTGCCAGCAAAACCCTAGCGGGGGAGTACGAGCAGTACTTC. Protein: CASKTLAGEYEQYF.

This clone was seen just once. CDR3 DNA sequence: TGTGCCAGCGAGCGGGGACAACAGGGAGATGGCTACACCTTC. Translating it yields CASERGQQGDGYTF. The gene calls are TRBV6-1 and TRBJ1-2; TRBD1 might be the D (6 bases). The CDR3 runs to 14 residues. CDR1 is MNHNS and CDR2 is SASEGT in the germline V gene. The V gene lost 8 bases and the J gene lost 6 bases, with 19 bases spanning the gap.

The V call is TRBV4-3, the J call TRBJ1-1; D ambiguous. The germline CDR1 and CDR2 sequences are LGHNA and YSLEER. CDR3 length equals 14 residues. V was shortened by 0 bases and J by 1 base, with 6 bases between the two germline ends. The CDR3: CASSQERENTEAFF. CDR3 sequence (DNA): TGCGCCAGCAGCCAAGAGAGGGAGAACACTGAAGCTTTCTTT.

The V and J genes are TRBV19 and TRBJ2-1, with D unresolved. Germline-derived CDR1 and CDR2 are LNHDA and SQIVND (reference sequence). The CDR3 sequence is 13 residues long. V shed 0 bases and J shed 9 bases, with 9 bases lying between them. The DNA for the CDR3 is TGTGCCAGTAGTATAGAGGGAAAGGGTGAGCAGTTCTTC. The encoded protein is CASSIEGKGEQFF.

The V and J genes are TRBV11-3 and TRBJ2-3, with 9 positions matching TRBD2. This CDR3 spans 16 amino acids. The germline gives CDR1 SGHNT, CDR2 YENEEA. Germline trimming cut 5 bases from V and 0 bases from J; bases unmatched to any gene: 6. CDR3 DNA: TGTGCCAGCAGCCCATGGACTAGCGCAAGCACAGATACGCAGTATTTT. This codes for CASSPWTSASTDTQYF. Looking up the rest from reference TRBV11-3 and TRBJ2-3 gives the full variable domain: EAGVVQSPRYKIIEKKQPVAFWCNPISGHNTLYWYLQNLGQGPELLIRYENEEAVDDSQLPKDRFSAERLKGVDSTLKIQPAELGDSAVYLCASSPWTSASTDTQYFGPGTRLTVL.

The chain couples TRBV6-4 to TRBJ2-2; unclear D gene. The germline V gene has CDR1 MRHNA and CDR2 SNTAGT. This CDR3 comprises 14 residues. V lost 6 bases to trimming and J lost 1 base, with 9 bases between them. DNA for the CDR3: TGTGCCAGCAGAAGAGAATGGAACACCGGGGAGCTGTTTTTT. Translated: CASRREWNTGELFF.

This chain uses TRBV19 with TRBJ1-4; D is ambiguous. Germline lookup yields CDR1 LNHDA and CDR2 SQIVND (reference sequence). This CDR3 spans 14 amino acids. The V and J ends lost 3 bases and 5 bases respectively, with 10 bases between them. CDR3 sequence: CASSIYRKNEKLFF. Written as DNA, the CDR3 is TGTGCCAGTAGTATTTACAGAAAGAATGAAAAACTGTTTTTT.

The chain employs TRBV7-3 and TRBJ2-1; D unresolved. CDR3 length: 12 residues. Germline V gene sequence: CDR1 SGHTA, CDR2 FQGTGA. V gave up 2 bases and J gave up 7 bases, with 6 bases separating them. The CDR3 nucleotides read TGTGCCAGCAGCTTATCGGATAATGAGCAGTTCTTC. Encoded protein: CASSLSDNEQFF.

V and J are TRBV2 and TRBJ1-4; 8 bases map to TRBD1. Trimming took 8 bases from V and 6 from J; bases not matched to a gene: 8. The germline V gene has CDR1 SNHLY and CDR2 FYNNEI. This CDR3 is built from 14 residues. The CDR3 is CASGRTGWDEKLFF. The CDR3 DNA reads TGTGCCAGCGGAAGGACAGGGTGGGATGAAAAACTGTTTTTT.

The gene calls are TRBV5-6 and TRBJ1-2, with TRBD1 identical over 10 bases. Germline CDR1 reads SGHDT; CDR2 reads YYEEEE. Losses at the gene ends were 2 bases for V and 4 bases for J; bases not matched to a gene: 5. CDR3 length equals 15 residues. The CDR3 here is CASSFRDRGLYGYTF. The CDR3 region has the DNA TGTGCCAGCAGCTTCCGGGACAGGGGACTCTATGGCTACACCTTC.

This clone is a singleton in its sample. The rearrangement uses TRBV7-3 and TRBJ2-5, with 7 nucleotides matching TRBD1. V was pared by 6 bases and J by 1 base, with 2 bases of the junction left unmatched. Germline CDR1 and CDR2: SGHTA and FQGTGA. The CDR3 sequence is 13 residues long. CDR3 amino acids: CASSQGVQETQYF. DNA for the CDR3: TGTGCCAGCAGTCAGGGGGTCCAAGAGACCCAGTACTTC.

The chain is built from TRBV2 and TRBJ1-1; D is perhaps TRBD1 (5 bases). The CDR3 length is 15 residues. V dropped 10 bases and J dropped 0 bases, with 18 bases sitting between them. The germline CDR1 and CDR2 sequences are SNHLY and FYNNEI. The CDR3 sequence is CANSPSGTMNTEAFF. CDR3 bases: TGTGCCAACTCCCCCTCCGGGACTATGAACACTGAAGCTTTCTTT. Variable domain in full (rest from reference TRBV2 and TRBJ1-1): EPEVTQTPSHQVTQMGQEVILRCVPISNHLYFYWYRQILGQKVEFLVSFYNNEISEKSEIFDDQFSVERPDGSNFTLKIRSTKLEDSAMYFCANSPSGTMNTEAFFGQGTRLTVV.

This clone is a singleton in its sample. CDR3 amino acids: CASSPEDKQFF. The CDR3 nucleotides read TGTGCCAGCAGCCCCGAAGATAAGCAGTTCTTC. The chain employs TRBV11-3 and TRBJ2-1; no clear D. The V gene lost 5 bases and the J gene lost 11 bases, with 10 bases spanning the gap. The CDR3 has 11 residues. The V gene's germline CDR1 is SGHNT and CDR2 YENEEA.

The chain combines TRBV5-1 with TRBJ2-3; TRBD1 might be the D (5 bases). The CDR3 sequence is 17 residues long. Trimming removed 3 bases at V and 0 bases at J, with 17 bases between. The V gene's germline CDR1 is SGHRS and CDR2 YFSETQ. CDR3 loop: CASSSIDRQTSTDTQYF. Here the CDR3 DNA reads TGCGCCAGCAGCTCAATCGACAGACAGACTAGCACAGATACGCAGTATTTT.

This clone occurred a few times. The V gene is TRBV28, the J gene TRBJ1-4; 9 nucleotides align to TRBD1. V lost 4 bases and J lost 0; bases outside the gene matches: 9. Germline CDR1 is MDHEN and CDR2 is SYDVKM. The CDR3 runs 18 residues. CDR3 nucleotides: TGTGCCAGCAGTTCCGTAAGGGACAGGGATTCAACTAATGAAAAACTGTTTTTT. Translated, it gives CASSSVRDRDSTNEKLFF.

In this sample, this clone turned up once. V gene TRBV19 combines with J gene TRBJ2-7, with D possibly TRBD1 on 5 matching bases. V lost 3 bases to trimming and J lost 4 bases, with 13 bases between them. CDR3 length equals 14 residues. Germline loops: CDR1 LNHDA, CDR2 SQIVND (reference sequence). The CDR3 DNA sequence: TGTGCCAGTAGTATCGGTTCAGGGTTTTACGAGCAGTACTTC. Amino acid sequence: CASSIGSGFYEQYF. Drawing the rest from reference TRBV19 and TRBJ2-7, the complete variable domain is DGGITQSPKYLFRKEGQNVTLSCEQNLNHDAMYWYRQDPGQGLRLIYYSQIVNDFQKGDIAEGYSVSREKKESFPLTVTSAQKNPTAFYLCASSIGSGFYEQYFGPGTRLTVT.

This chain joins TRBV5-4 and TRBJ2-5, with TRBD1 identical over 9 bases. The ends lost 4 bases at V and 0 bases at J; junction bases unmatched: 4. Germline-derived CDR1 and CDR2 are SGHNT and YYREEE (reference sequence). The CDR3 has 15 amino acids. The CDR3 sequence is CASSGDRGYQETQYF. The CDR3 nucleotides read TGTGCCAGCAGCGGAGACAGGGGGTACCAAGAGACCCAGTACTTC.

The chain couples TRBV5-4 to TRBJ1-1, with TRBD1 matching over 8 bases. Trimming at V came to 4 bases and at J to 8 bases, leaving 13 bases not matched to a gene. This CDR3 is 15 amino acids long. The germline gives CDR1 SGHNT, CDR2 YYREEE (reference sequence). The DNA of the CDR3 is TGTGCCAGCAGCGTGACAGGGGAGATTGGCCCCGAAGCTTTCTTT. This codes for CASSVTGEIGPEAFF.

CDR3 residues: CASSPPKDSSNQPQHF. In nucleotides, the CDR3 is TGTGCCAGCAGCCCACCAAAGGACAGTAGCAATCAGCCCCAGCATTTT. The J gene is TRBJ1-5, the V gene TRBV7-2; the D gene is possibly TRBD1 (6 bases). This CDR3 is built from 16 residues. V lost 5 bases and J lost 0, with 14 bases in between. Looked up from germline, CDR1 is SGHTA and CDR2 is FQGNSA.

This rearrangement joins TRBV6-4 to TRBJ1-5; D might be TRBD1 (6 bases). There are 16 residues in the CDR3. From germline, CDR1 is MRHNA and CDR2 SNTAGT. Trimming left V 8 bases short and J 1 base short, with 18 bases between. This chain's CDR3 is CASGLLRTVSNQPQHF. The CDR3, as DNA: TGTGCCAGCGGGTTGTTAAGGACAGTGAGCAATCAGCCCCAGCATTTT.

This clone appeared a few times. Written as DNA, the CDR3 is TGTGCCACCCAGGGGAACACTGAAGCTTTCTTT. Protein sequence: CATQGNTEAFF. J is TRBJ1-1 and V is TRBV6-6; tentative D call: TRBD1 (5 bases). From germline, CDR1 is MNHNY and CDR2 SVGAGI (reference sequence). With 10 bases removed from V and 1 base from J, the gap between germline ends came to 7 bases. The CDR3 has 11 amino acids.

The genes are TRBV15 and TRBJ2-1; 12 bases map to TRBD2. The CDR3 has 15 residues. J gave up 7 bases and V 2 bases, and 3 bases lay outside the gene matches. Germline loops: CDR1 LNHNV, CDR2 YYDKDF (reference sequence). The chain's CDR3 is CATSRWTSGVNEQFF. The CDR3 nucleotides read TGTGCCACCAGCAGATGGACTAGCGGGGTTAATGAGCAGTTCTTC.

On this clone itself: A read error may account for a junction end that differs from germline. The sample has other DNA sequences that encode this CDR3 too. CDR3 bases: TGCGCCAGTAGCTTGGATGACTATGGCTACACCTTC. Amino acids: CASSLDDYGYTF. The chain couples TRBV5-1 to TRBJ1-2; D ambiguous. CDR1 SGHRS and CDR2 YFSETQ come from the germline V gene. There are 12 residues in the CDR3.

The gene calls are TRBV15 and TRBJ1-5; tentatively, D is TRBD1 (6 bases). The CDR3 runs to 16 residues. V was cut by 0 bases and J by 1 base, with 10 bases left in between. The germline V gene has CDR1 LNHNV and CDR2 YYDKDF (reference sequence). CDR3 protein: CATSRDRGASNQPQHF. The CDR3 region has the DNA TGTGCCACCAGCAGAGATCGGGGGGCCAGCAATCAGCCCCAGCATTTT.

This clone was detected only a few times. This chain joins TRBV7-9 and TRBJ1-2; tentative D call: TRBD1 (6 bases). This CDR3 spans 13 amino acids. V lost 2 bases and J 7 bases, leaving 11 bases between the germline ends. Per the germline V gene, CDR1 is SEHNR and CDR2 is FQNEAQ (reference sequence). Written as DNA, the CDR3 is TGTGCCAGCAGCTTACCGGGGGGCTCTGGCTACACCTTC. Protein product: CASSLPGGSGYTF. The variable domain in full, with the rest retrieved from reference TRBV7-9 and TRBJ1-2, is DTGVSQNPRHKITKRGQNVTFRCDPISEHNRLYWYRQTLGQGPEFLTYFQNEAQLEKSRLLSDRFSAERPKGSFSTLEIQRTEQGDSAMYLCASSLPGGSGYTFGSGTRLTVV.

The J gene is TRBJ2-7, the V gene TRBV5-6; possible D gene TRBD2, 6 bases. The CDR3 is 12 residues long. Trimming removed 5 bases at V and 3 bases at J, with 9 bases between. Germline V CDR1 and CDR2: SGHDT, YYEEEE. The CDR3 coding sequence is TGTGCCAGCAGTGTGGGGGGCTACGAGCAGTACTTC. Translation gives CASSVGGYEQYF.

The chain carries TRBV5-6 and TRBJ2-5; 7 bases match TRBD1. Trimming removed 2 bases from V and 4 bases from J; junction bases left unmatched: 2. CDR3 size: 13 residues. Germline lookup yields CDR1 SGHDT and CDR2 YYEEEE. The DNA for the CDR3 is TGTGCCAGCAGCTTAACAGGGGTAGAGACCCAGTACTTC. Translated: CASSLTGVETQYF.

The chain joins TRBV27 to TRBJ1-6, with D possibly matching TRBD1 (5 bases). The CDR3 extends over 14 amino acids. Germline V gene lookup returns CDR1 MNHEY and CDR2 SMNVEV (reference sequence). Deletions cut 3 bases from V and 13 bases from J, with 16 bases between. The CDR3 is CASSLGRDRFPLHF. CDR3 in DNA: TGTGCCAGCAGTTTGGGACGGGACCGGTTCCCCCTCCACTTT.